This T cell receptor beta chain was documented in a study of spatial heterogeneity in lung cancer. Indicated time point: sample taken at primary tumor resection. Sequencing was performed on whole RNA extracted from tumor and nontumor lung tissue, or from frozen PBMC, and the material was left unsorted. This clonotype was seen ten or more times. Every cDNA TCR molecule received its own unique molecular identifier. TCRdb passed the 5' RACE reads through MiXCR, listing each CDR3 protein once. This table holds about 42,000 distinct CDR3 sequences, roughly 7.1% found once. Trimming stripped 3 bases from V and 0 bases from J, with 6 bases between. The CDR3 is made up of 15 amino acids. CDR1 SGHAT and CDR2 FQNNGV come from the germline V gene.

This specimen was PBMCs, taken at surgery. The chain combines TRBV11-2 with TRBJ2-6; D unresolved. The receptor was isolated from a female donor with early-stage non-small cell lung cancer. The CDR3 region has the DNA TGTGCCAGCAGCTTCACATTCTCTGGGGCCAACGTCCTGACTTTC. Its translation: CASSFTFSGANVLTF.